The T cell receptor beta chain described here comes from a study of T cell responses to AZD1222 COVID-19 vaccine. Only in-frame clones appear in the TCRdb table, and some are missing; sequencing was by immunoSEQ multiplex PCR. The sample gives under 200,000 clones, 90% to 95% of which show up once; 3.5% to 4% is in the top ten. Germline CDR1 MDHEN, CDR2 SYDVKM. V was clipped by 3 bases and J by 8 bases, with 19 bases between them. This CDR3 is built from 15 residues. The sequenced sample was peripheral blood, obtained 28 days after the second dose of the MenACWY control vaccine. The genes are TRBV28 and TRBJ1-2; D is unclear. The clonotype was recovered from an adult who received the MenACWY meningococcal vaccine as a control. CDR3 region: CASSFPERVGRGYTF. The CDR3, as DNA: TGTGCCAGCAGTTTCCCCGAAAGGGTGGGGAGGGGCTACACCTTC.